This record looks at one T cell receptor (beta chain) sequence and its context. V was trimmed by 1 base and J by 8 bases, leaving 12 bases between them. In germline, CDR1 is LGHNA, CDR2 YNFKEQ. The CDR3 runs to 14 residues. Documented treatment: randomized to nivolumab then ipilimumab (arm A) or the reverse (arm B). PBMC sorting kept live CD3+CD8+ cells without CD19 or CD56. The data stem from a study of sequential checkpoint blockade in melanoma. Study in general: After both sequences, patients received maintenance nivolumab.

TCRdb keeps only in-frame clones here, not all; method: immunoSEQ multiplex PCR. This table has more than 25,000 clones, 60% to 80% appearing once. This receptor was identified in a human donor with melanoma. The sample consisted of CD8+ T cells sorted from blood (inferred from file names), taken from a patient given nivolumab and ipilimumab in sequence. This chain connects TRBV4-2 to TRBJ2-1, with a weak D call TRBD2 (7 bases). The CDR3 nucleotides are TGTGCCAGCAGCCAAGGAGGGGGGGCGTATGAGCAGTTCTTC. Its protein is CASSQGGGAYEQFF.